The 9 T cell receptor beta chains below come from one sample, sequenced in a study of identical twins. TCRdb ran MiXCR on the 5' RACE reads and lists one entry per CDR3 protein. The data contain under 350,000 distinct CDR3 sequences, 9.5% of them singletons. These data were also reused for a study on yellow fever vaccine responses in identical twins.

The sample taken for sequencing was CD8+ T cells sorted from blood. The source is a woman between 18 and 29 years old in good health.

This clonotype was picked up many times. DNA for the CDR3: TGTGCCAGCAGCTTAGAAGAGACTCGTACCTACAATGAGCAGTTCTTC. Its protein product is CASSLEETRTYNEQFF. V and J are TRBV7-2 and TRBJ2-1; D gene uncertain. From germline, CDR1 is SGHTA and CDR2 FQGNSA. V shed 1 base and J shed 2 bases, with 12 bases lying between them. CDR3 length equals 16 residues.

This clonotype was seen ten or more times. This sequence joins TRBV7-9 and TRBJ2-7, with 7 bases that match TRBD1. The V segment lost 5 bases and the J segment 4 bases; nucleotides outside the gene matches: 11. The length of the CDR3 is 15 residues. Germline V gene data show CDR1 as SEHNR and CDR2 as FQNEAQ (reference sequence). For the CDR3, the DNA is TGTGCCAGCAGCAATCCGGGACAGACTGCATACGAGCAGTACTTC. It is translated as CASSNPGQTAYEQYF.

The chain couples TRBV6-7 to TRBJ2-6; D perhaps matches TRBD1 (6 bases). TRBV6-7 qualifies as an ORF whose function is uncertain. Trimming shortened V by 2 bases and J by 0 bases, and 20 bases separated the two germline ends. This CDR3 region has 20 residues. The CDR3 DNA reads TGTGCCAGCAGTTACCTACCTTCGACAGGCATAAGCTCTGGGGCCAACGTCCTGACTTTC. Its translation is CASSYLPSTGISSGANVLTF.

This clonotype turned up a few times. The CDR3 DNA reads as TGTGCCAGCAGCCCCTGGGGCGGGGAGCTGTTTTTT. As protein: CASSPWGGELFF. The V and J genes are TRBV7-8 and TRBJ2-2; no reliable D call. The CDR3 consists of 12 residues. Trimming took 5 bases from V and 7 from J, leaving 8 bases between them. Germline values: CDR1 SGHVS, CDR2 FQNEAQ.

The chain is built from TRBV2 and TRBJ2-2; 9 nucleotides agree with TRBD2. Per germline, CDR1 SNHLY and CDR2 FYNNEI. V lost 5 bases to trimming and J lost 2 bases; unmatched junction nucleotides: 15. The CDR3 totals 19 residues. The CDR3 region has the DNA TGTGCCAGCAGTCCTCTGGGGAGCGGGGGGCCCTCTAACACCGGGGAGCTGTTTTTT. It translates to CASSPLGSGGPSNTGELFF. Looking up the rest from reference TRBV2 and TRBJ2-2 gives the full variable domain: EPEVTQTPSHQVTQMGQEVILRCVPISNHLYFYWYRQILGQKVEFLVSFYNNEISEKSEIFDDQFSVERPDGSNFTLKIRSTKLEDSAMYFCASSPLGSGGPSNTGELFFGEGSRLTVL.

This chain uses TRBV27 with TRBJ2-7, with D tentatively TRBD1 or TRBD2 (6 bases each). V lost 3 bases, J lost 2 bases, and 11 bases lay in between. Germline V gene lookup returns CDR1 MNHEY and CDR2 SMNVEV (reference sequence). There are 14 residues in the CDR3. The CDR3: CASSFSGATYEQYF. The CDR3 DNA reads TGTGCCAGCAGTTTTTCGGGGGCAACCTACGAGCAGTACTTC.

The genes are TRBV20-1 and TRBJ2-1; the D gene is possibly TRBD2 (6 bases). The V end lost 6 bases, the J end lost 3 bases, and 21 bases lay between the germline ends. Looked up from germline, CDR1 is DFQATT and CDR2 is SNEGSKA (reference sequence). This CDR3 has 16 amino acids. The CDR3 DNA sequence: TGCAGTGCCAAATGGGGGGACGCTGAATACTACAATGAGCAGTTCTTC. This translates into CSAKWGDAEYYNEQFF.

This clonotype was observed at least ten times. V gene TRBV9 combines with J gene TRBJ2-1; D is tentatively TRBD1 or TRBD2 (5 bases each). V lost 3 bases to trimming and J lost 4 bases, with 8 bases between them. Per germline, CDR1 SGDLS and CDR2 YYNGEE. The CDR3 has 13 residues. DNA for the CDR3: TGTGCCAGCAGCGCCGGGGCGTACAATGAGCAGTTCTTC. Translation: CASSAGAYNEQFF.

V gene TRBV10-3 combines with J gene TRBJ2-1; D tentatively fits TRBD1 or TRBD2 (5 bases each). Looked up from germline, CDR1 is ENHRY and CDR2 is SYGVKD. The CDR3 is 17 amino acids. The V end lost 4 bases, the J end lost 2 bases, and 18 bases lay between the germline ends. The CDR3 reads CAISGGGGRITYNEQFF. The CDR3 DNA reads TGTGCCATCAGTGGGGGTGGGGGAAGGATAACCTACAATGAGCAGTTCTTC.